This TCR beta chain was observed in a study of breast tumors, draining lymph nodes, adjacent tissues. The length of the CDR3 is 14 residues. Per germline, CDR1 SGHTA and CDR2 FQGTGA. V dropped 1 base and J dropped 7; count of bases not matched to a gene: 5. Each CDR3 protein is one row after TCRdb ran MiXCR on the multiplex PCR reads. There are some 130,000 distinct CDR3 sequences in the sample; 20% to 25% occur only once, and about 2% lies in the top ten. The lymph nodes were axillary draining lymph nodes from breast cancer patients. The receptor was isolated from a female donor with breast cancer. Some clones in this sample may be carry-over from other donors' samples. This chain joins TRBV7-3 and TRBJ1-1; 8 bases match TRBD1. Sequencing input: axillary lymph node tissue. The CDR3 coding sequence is TGTGCCAGCAGCTTAAACAGGGGGACGAGTGAAGCTTTCTTT. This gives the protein CASSLNRGTSEAFF.